This TCR beta chain was retrieved from a study of early T cells in non-severe SARS-CoV-2 infection. This clonotype has more than one count but fewer than ten. This CDR3 is 12 amino acids long. The V end lost 6 bases, the J end lost 4 bases, and 10 bases lay between the germline ends. Unique molecular identifiers were added to individual cDNA molecules. TCRdb re-called the 5' RACE reads with MiXCR, one entry per CDR3 protein. The repertoire holds roughly 51,000 distinct CDR3 sequences, with about 6.5% as singletons. The chain joins TRBV12-3 or TRBV12-4 to TRBJ2-7; D is unresolved. The origin of this receptor is an adult who was a healthcare worker with PCR-confirmed SARS-CoV-2 infection or an uninfected control (not recorded which). This material consisted of whole blood, taken at baseline. The DNA of the CDR3 is TGTGCCAGCAGCAAAGGCCTTTACGAGCAGTACTTC. It translates to CASSKGLYEQYF.